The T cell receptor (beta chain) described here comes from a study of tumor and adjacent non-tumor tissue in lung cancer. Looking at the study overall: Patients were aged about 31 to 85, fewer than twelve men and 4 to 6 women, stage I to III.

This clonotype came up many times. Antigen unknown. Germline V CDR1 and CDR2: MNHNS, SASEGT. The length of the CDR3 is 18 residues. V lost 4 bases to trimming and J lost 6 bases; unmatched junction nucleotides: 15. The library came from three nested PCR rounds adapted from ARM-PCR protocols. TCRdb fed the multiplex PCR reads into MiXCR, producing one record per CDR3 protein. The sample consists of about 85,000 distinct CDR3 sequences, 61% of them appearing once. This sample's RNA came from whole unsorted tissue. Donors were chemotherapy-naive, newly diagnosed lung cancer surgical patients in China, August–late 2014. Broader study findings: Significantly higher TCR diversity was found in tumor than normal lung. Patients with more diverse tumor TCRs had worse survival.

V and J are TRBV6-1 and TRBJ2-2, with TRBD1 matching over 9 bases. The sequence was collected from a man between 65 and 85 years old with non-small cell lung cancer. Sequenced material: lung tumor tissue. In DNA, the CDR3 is TGTGCCAGCAGTGCACCAACCCAGAGACAGGGGGGGGCCGGGGAGCTGTTTTTT. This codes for CASSAPTQRQGGAGELFF.